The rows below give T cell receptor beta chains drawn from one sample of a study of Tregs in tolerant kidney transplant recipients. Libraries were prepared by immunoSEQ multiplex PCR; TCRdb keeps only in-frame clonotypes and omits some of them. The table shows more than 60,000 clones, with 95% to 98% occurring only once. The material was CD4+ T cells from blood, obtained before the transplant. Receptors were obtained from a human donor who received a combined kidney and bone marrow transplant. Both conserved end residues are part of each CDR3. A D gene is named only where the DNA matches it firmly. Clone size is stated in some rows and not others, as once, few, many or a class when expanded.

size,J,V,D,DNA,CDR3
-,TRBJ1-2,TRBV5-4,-,TGTGCCAGCAGCTTGTCTCCGAGGGAAGGCTACACCTTC,CASSLSPREGYTF
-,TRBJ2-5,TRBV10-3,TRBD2,TGTGCCATCAGTGTTCGGGGGGTGGAAGAGACCCAGTACTTC,CAISVRGVEETQYF
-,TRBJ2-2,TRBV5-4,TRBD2,TGTGCCAGCAGCAAGGGGACTAGCGGGGTACAGGAGCTGTTTTTT,CASSKGTSGVQELFF
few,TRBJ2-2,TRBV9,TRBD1,TGTGCCAGCAGGGCCGGGACAGGCAGTAGCACCGGGGAGCTGTTTTTT,CASRAGTGSSTGELFF
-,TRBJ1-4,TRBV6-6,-,TGTGCCAGCAGTATATCTCGTGGAGACGGGAATGAAAAACTGTTTTTT,CASSISRGDGNEKLFF
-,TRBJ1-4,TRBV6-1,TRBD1,TGTGCCAGCAGTGAGACAGGGTTAGAAAAACTGTTTTTT,CASSETGLEKLFF
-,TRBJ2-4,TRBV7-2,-,TGTGCCAGCAGCTTGTCCCTCAAAAACATTCAGTACTTC,CASSLSLKNIQYF
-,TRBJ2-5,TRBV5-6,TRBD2,TGTGCCGTACAGTCGTCGGGACTAGCAATGAAGACCCAGTACTTC,CAVQSSGLAMKTQYF
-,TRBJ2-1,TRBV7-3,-,TGTGCCAGCAGTTGGACTGGTAATGAGCAGTTCTTC,CASSWTGNEQFF
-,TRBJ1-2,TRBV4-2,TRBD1,TGTGCCAGCAGCCAAGTAGACAGGGTTGGCTACACCTTC,CASSQVDRVGYTF
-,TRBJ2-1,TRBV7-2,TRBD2,TGTGCCAGCAGCCCAAGAAGCGGGGGGGCCGGGGGGAGTGAGCAGTTCTTC,CASSPRSGGAGGSEQFF
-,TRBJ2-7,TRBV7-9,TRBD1,TGTGCCAGCAGCAAGGGACAGAAGAACTACGAGCAGTACTTC,CASSKGQKNYEQYF
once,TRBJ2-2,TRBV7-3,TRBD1,TGTGCCAGCAGCCAACGGACAGGGTCAGCCACCGGGGAGCTGTTTTTT,CASSQRTGSATGELFF
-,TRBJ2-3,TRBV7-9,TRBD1,TGTGCCAGCAGCTTAGGAGAGGGGGCAACACACACAGATACGCAGTATTTT,CASSLGEGATHTDTQYF
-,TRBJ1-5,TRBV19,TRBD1,TGTGCCAGTAGTACGACAGGGGGCGGTCAGCCCCAGCATTTT,CASSTTGGGQPQHF
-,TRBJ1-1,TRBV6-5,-,TGTGCCAGCAGTTACTCGCAACAGGGCTACACTGAAGCTTTCTTT,CASSYSQQGYTEAFF
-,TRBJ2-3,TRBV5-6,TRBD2,TGTGCCAGCAGCGTTTTGTTGACTAGCGGGGGCACAGATACGCAGTATTTT,CASSVLLTSGGTDTQYF
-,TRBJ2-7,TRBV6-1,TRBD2,TGTGCCAGCAGTGAAGTTGGCGGGGGTTCCTACGAGCAGTACTTC,CASSEVGGGSYEQYF
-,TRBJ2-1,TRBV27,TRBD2,TGTGCCAGCAGTCTTAGCGGGAGGGTCTACAATGAGCAGTTCTTC,CASSLSGRVYNEQFF
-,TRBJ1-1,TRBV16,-,TGTGCCAGCAGCCAATCGCGGAACACTGAAGCTTTCTTT,CASSQSRNTEAFF
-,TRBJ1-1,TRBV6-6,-,TGTGCCAGCAGATCCGGACTCCTCAAGAACACTGAAGCTTTCTTT,CASRSGLLKNTEAFF
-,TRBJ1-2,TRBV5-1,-,TGCGCCAGCAGCTTACTACAGGGTTCGAGTGGCTACACCTTC,CASSLLQGSSGYTF
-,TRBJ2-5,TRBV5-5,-,TGTGCCAGCAGCCCAGGGTTCCAAGAGACCCAGTACTTC,CASSPGFQETQYF
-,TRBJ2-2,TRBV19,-,TGTGCCAGTAGTACCAGGAACGGAAGGGGCAGGACCGGGGAGCTGTTTTTT,CASSTRNGRGRTGELFF
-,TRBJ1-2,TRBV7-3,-,TGTGCCAGCAGCCTAAGTGGACAAACCCTGAATAACTATGGCTACACCTTC,CASSLSGQTLNNYGYTF
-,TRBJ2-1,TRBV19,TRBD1,TGTGCCAGTAGTATAGTCGGGACAGGGGCATACAATGAGCAGTTCTTC,CASSIVGTGAYNEQFF
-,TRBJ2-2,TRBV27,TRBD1,TGTGCCAGCAGTTCTGACAGGGGTTACACCGGGGAGCTGTTTTTT,CASSSDRGYTGELFF
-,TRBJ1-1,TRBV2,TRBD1,TGTGCCAGCAGTGTCCGGGGGACAGGTCGCGAGGCTTTCTTT,CASSVRGTGREAFF
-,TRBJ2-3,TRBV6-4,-,TGTGCCAGCAGTGACTCCCCTAGAGAGGCAGATACGCAGTATTTT,CASSDSPREADTQYF
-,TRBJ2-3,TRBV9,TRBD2,TGTGCCAGCAGCGGACTAGCGGGAGGGCTGGGCTTGAGTACAGATACGCAGTATTTT,CASSGLAGGLGLSTDTQYF
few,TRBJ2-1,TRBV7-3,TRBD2,TGTGCCAGCAGCTTGGGACTAGCGGGTCCGAATGAGCAGTTCTTC,CASSLGLAGPNEQFF
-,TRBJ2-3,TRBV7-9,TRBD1,TGTGCCAGCAGCTTAAGGGGGACAGGCCTATCAGATACGCAGTATTTT,CASSLRGTGLSDTQYF
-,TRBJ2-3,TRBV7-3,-,TGTGCCAGCAAGAGAGGGTCCACAGATACGCAGTATTTT,CASKRGSTDTQYF
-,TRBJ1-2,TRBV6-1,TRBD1,TGTGCCAGCAGTGCCCCGGGACAGTATGGCTACACCTTC,CASSAPGQYGYTF
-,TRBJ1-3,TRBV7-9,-,TGTGCCAGCAGCCCATCCGGGGGCTCTGGAAACACCATATATTTT,CASSPSGGSGNTIYF
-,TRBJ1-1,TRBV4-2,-,TGTGCCAGCAGCCAAGCTAAGGGACAAAGGAACACTGAAGCTTTCTTT,CASSQAKGQRNTEAFF
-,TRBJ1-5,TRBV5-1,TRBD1,TGCGCCAGCAGCCCGAATCCGGGGACAGGGAATCAGCCCCAGCATTTT,CASSPNPGTGNQPQHF
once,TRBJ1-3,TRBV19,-,TGTGCCAGTACCCCGACTAGAGGAAACACCATATATTTT,CASTPTRGNTIYF
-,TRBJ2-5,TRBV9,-,TGTGCCAGCAGCGTAGTAGGCGGGATGAGGGAGACCCAGTACTTC,CASSVVGGMRETQYF
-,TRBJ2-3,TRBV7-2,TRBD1,TGTGCCAGCAGCTCCACAGGGGCAGATACGCAGTATTTT,CASSSTGADTQYF
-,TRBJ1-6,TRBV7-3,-,TGTGCCAGCAGCACCGCCCCGGGACACGGTTCACCCCTCCACTTT,CASSTAPGHGSPLHF
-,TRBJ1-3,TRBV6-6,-,TGTGCCAGCAGTTCGGGGACTCAGGGAAACACCATATATTTT,CASSSGTQGNTIYF
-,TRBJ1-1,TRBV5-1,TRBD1,TGCGCCAGCAGCTTGGCTTTGGCGGGACAGAAGAACACTGAAGCTTTCTTT,CASSLALAGQKNTEAFF
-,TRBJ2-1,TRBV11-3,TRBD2,TGTGCCAGCAGCTTAGTCTCCTTTAGCGGGAGGGCCTTAAATGAGCAGTTCTTC,CASSLVSFSGRALNEQFF
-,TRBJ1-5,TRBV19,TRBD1,TGTGCCAGTAGTATGGGGACAGGGGCTAGTAATCAGCCCCAGCATTTT,CASSMGTGASNQPQHF
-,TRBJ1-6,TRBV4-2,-,TGTGCCAGCAGCCAACCCCGGGTGAGTTATAATTCACCCCTCCACTTT,CASSQPRVSYNSPLHF
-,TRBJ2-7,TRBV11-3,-,TGTGCCAGCAGCCCCCGTGAAGGGAGGAACGAGCAGTACTTC,CASSPREGRNEQYF
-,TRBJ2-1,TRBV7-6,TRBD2,TGTGCCAGCAGCTTAGTGATAGCGGGGGGGCGTCGCAATGAGCAGTTCTTC,CASSLVIAGGRRNEQFF
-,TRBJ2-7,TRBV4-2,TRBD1,TGTGCCAGCAGCCAAGTAGGACAGGGGGTCTACGAGCAGTACTTC,CASSQVGQGVYEQYF
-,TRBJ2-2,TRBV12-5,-,TGTGCTAGTGGTTTGGGTTCCATCGGGGAGCTGTTTTTT,CASGLGSIGELFF
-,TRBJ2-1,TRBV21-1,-,TGTGCCAGCAGCAAAGAACGACAGATCAATTACAATGAGCAGTTCTTC,CASSKERQINYNEQFF
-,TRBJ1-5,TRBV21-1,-,TGTGCCAGCAGCATCGCTCAGGGCAATCAGCCCCAGCATTTT,CASSIAQGNQPQHF
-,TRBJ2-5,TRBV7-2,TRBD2,TGTGCCAGCAGCTTAGGCGGGAGAAACCAAGAGACCCAGTACTTC,CASSLGGRNQETQYF
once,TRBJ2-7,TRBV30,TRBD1,TGTGCCTGGAGTCTGGGGACAGGGGTGTCCGAGCAGTACTTC,CAWSLGTGVSEQYF
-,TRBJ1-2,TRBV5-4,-,TGTGCCAGCAGCTTGGGCTTGGTTGGAGACTATGGCTACACCTTC,CASSLGLVGDYGYTF
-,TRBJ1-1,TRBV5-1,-,TGCGCCAGCTGCCGGAATCCCGGGACATCGAACACTGAAGCTTTCTTT,CASCRNPGTSNTEAFF